The 3 T cell receptor beta chains reported below all come from one sample, sequenced in a study of somatic mutations in cytotoxic T cells in rheumatoid arthritis. TCRdb's copy holds only in-frame clones and misses some; the assay was immunoSEQ multiplex PCR. The sample consists of some 13,000 clones, more than 65% of them appearing once. Sequencing was done on a sample of CD8+ T cells sorted from blood. The receptors derive from an adult with rheumatoid arthritis.

This chain uses TRBV5-6 with TRBJ2-3; the D gene is possibly TRBD2 (5 bases). Trimming removed 4 bases from V and 8 bases from J, with 14 bases in between. CDR1 and CDR2 from the germline V gene are SGHDT and YYEEEE. The CDR3 loop spans 13 amino acids. CDR3 nucleotides: TGTGCCAGCAGCACTACTTCTAGCTCTACGCAGTATTTT. This encodes CASSTTSSSTQYF.

The V and J genes are TRBV13 and TRBJ1-4; D unclear. Germline-derived CDR1 and CDR2 are PRHDT and FYEKMQ (reference sequence). V gave up 0 bases and J gave up 8 bases, with 10 bases separating them. The CDR3 covers 14 residues. The CDR3 region is CASSLGGFGEKLFF. CDR3 nucleotide sequence: TGTGCCAGCAGCTTAGGGGGATTTGGAGAAAAACTGTTTTTT.

V and J are TRBV6-5 and TRBJ2-1; TRBD2 matches 7 bases. The CDR3 loop spans 15 amino acids. From germline, CDR1 is MNHEY and CDR2 SVGAGI. J was trimmed by 0 bases and V by 6 bases; bases with no gene match: 5. The CDR3 DNA reads TGTGCCAGCAGCCCTATAGCGGGCTCCTACAATGAGCAGTTCTTC. Protein: CASSPIAGSYNEQFF.